The 17 T cell receptor beta chains reported below all come from one sample, sequenced in a study of tumor-infiltrating lymphocytes in oesophageal squamous cell carcinoma. MiXCR was run by TCRdb on the PCR reads, yielding one entry per CDR3 protein. This table has 15,000 to 20,000 distinct CDR3 sequences, roughly 46% appearing once. Sequenced sample: blood. These receptor sequences come from a female donor with esophageal squamous cell carcinoma.

The chain combines TRBV7-3 with TRBJ2-4; either TRBD1 or TRBD2 may fit D (5 bases each). The CDR3 is 16 residues long. Germline lookup yields CDR1 SGHTA and CDR2 FQGTGA. V lost 5 bases, J lost 13 bases, and 27 bases lay in between. The CDR3 loop reads CASSPRVGTAYNEQYF. The CDR3 DNA follows: TGTGCCAGCAGCCCCCGTGTGGGGACCGCTTACAATGAGCAGTACTTC.

V gene TRBV7-2 combines with J gene TRBJ2-7; unclear D gene. This CDR3 is built from 17 residues. CDR1 is SGHTA, CDR2 FQGNSA, per germline. Trimming stripped 0 bases from V and 0 bases from J, with 15 bases between. The CDR3 here is CASSLADTRWVSYEQYF. The CDR3 DNA reads TGTGCCAGCAGCTTAGCCGATACCAGGTGGGTCTCCTACGAGCAGTACTTC.

The V call is TRBV7-6, the J call TRBJ2-7; 10 nucleotides align to TRBD2. CDR1 is SGHVS and CDR2 is FNYEAQ in the germline V gene. Losses at the gene ends were 5 bases for V and 0 bases for J; bases not matched to a gene: 4. This CDR3 is built from 15 residues. Here the CDR3 reads CASSQLAGSSYEQYF. For the CDR3, the DNA is TGTGCCAGCAGCCAACTAGCGGGGAGCTCCTACGAGCAGTACTTC.

Relative to its sample, this clonotype is medium-sized (0.01 to 0.1%). The gene calls are TRBV6-1 and TRBJ2-7; TRBD1 might be the D (5 bases). The CDR3 covers 13 residues. Looked up from germline, CDR1 is MNHNS and CDR2 is SASEGT. V lost 2 bases, J lost 3 bases, and 8 bases lay in between. The CDR3 loop is CASSEQGNYEQYF. The CDR3, as DNA: TGTGCCAGCAGTGAACAGGGCAACTACGAGCAGTACTTC.

The V gene is TRBV7-6, the J gene TRBJ2-7; D call uncertain. CDR1 is SGHVS, CDR2 FNYEAQ, per germline. The CDR3 covers 12 residues. Trimming removed 3 bases at V and 3 bases at J, with 6 bases between. The CDR3 protein is CASSFSFYEQYF. The CDR3, as DNA: TGTGCCAGCAGCTTCTCCTTCTACGAGCAGTACTTC.

The chain uses TRBV15 and TRBJ1-2; the match to TRBD1 covers 12 bases. The CDR3 consists of 15 residues. The germline gives CDR1 LNHNV, CDR2 YYDKDF (reference sequence). The ends lost 1 base at V and 7 bases at J; junction bases unmatched: 4. Written as DNA, the CDR3 is TGTGCCACCAGCAGAGTCGGGACAGGGGGCCTTGGCTACACCTTC. It specifies CATSRVGTGGLGYTF.

The count of this clonotype is one. In this CDR3 the conserved last residue, phenylalanine or tryptophan, is missing, so a read error is likely. Because the CDR3's place on the DNA is in doubt, the DNA is left out and the CDR3 is given as listed by TCRdb. This chain connects TRBV7-2 to TRBJ1-1; the table names TRBD1, a call not compared with the DNA. The CDR3 has 17 amino acids, counting both end residues. CDR1 and CDR2 (germline): SGHTA, FQGNSA. The CDR3 loop reads CASSEPYRGKNIQYFGA.

This clonotype was seen ten or more times. The gene calls are TRBV5-1 and TRBJ2-7; no firm D call. The CDR3 spans 12 residues. From germline, CDR1 is SGHRS and CDR2 YFSETQ. Trimming cost V 0 bases and J 6 bases, with 7 bases left between them. The DNA of the CDR3 is TGCGCCAGCAGCTTGGAAGAGGCCGAGCAGTACTTC. Translating gives CASSLEEAEQYF.

Only one count was recorded for this clonotype. The J gene is TRBJ2-7, the V gene TRBV7-9; 12 nucleotides agree with TRBD2. The J call is uncertain, as TRBJ2-5 better fits the DNA end. This CDR3 has 15 residues. Germline assignment: CDR1 SEHNR and CDR2 FQNEAQ (reference sequence). CDR3 in amino acids: CASSLAGLAGETQYF. The CDR3 DNA follows: TGTGCCAGCAGCTTAGCGGGACTAGCGGGAGAGACCCAGTACTTC.

A remark on this clonotype: Given the absence of the conserved phenylalanine or tryptophan at the CDR3 end, a read error is likely. The limits of the CDR3 on the DNA are not certain, so only TCRdb's listed CDR3 is given. V and J are TRBV28 and TRBJ2-7; TRBD1 is the table's D call and was not checked against the DNA. Per the germline V gene, CDR1 is MDHEN and CDR2 is SYDVKM. The CDR3 has 16 residues if both end residues are counted. This CDR3 is CGSSLTTGWYGYTFGS.

The chain joins TRBV3-1 to TRBJ2-1, with D possibly being TRBD1 (5 bases). CDR1 is LGHDT, CDR2 YNNKEL, per germline (reference sequence). This CDR3 is 15 amino acids long. Trimming stripped 2 bases from V and 10 bases from J, with 18 bases between. The CDR3 is CASSQFLPGNGEQFF. In DNA form, the CDR3 reads TGTGCCAGCAGCCAATTTCTGCCAGGGAACGGCGAGCAGTTCTTC.

This clonotype appeared many times. This rearrangement joins TRBV28 to TRBJ1-1; tentatively, D is TRBD1 (5 bases). V was trimmed by 7 bases and J by 4 bases, leaving 16 bases between them. CDR3 length: 14 residues. Germline CDR1 is MDHEN and CDR2 is SYDVKM. The chain's CDR3 is CASTNSGGFTEAFF. The CDR3 bases are TGTGCCAGCACTAACTCGGGGGGTTTCACTGAAGCTTTCTTT.

This clonotype has at least ten counts. The chain carries TRBV24-1 and TRBJ1-2; D perhaps matches TRBD1 (5 bases). Germline V gene data show CDR1 as KGHDR and CDR2 as SFDVKD. Trimming left V 7 bases short and J 3 bases short, with 14 bases between. The CDR3 totals 14 residues. The CDR3 loop reads CATSQPGRDYGYTF. CDR3 in DNA: TGTGCCACCAGCCAACCGGGACGGGACTATGGCTACACCTTC.

The table lists this clonotype with many counts. The V and J genes are TRBV10-3 and TRBJ2-2, with 8 positions matching TRBD2. Germline CDR1 is ENHRY and CDR2 is SYGVKD. Germline trimming cut 6 bases from V and 0 bases from J; bases unmatched to any gene: 3. The CDR3 totals 15 residues. The CDR3 sequence is CAIRVAGTNTGELFF. In DNA form, the CDR3 reads TGTGCCATCAGGGTAGCGGGAACGAACACCGGGGAGCTGTTTTTT.

Ten or more counts support this clonotype. The V and J genes are TRBV4-2 and TRBJ2-1, with 8 bases matching TRBD2. CDR3 length: 14 residues. Trimming took 4 bases from V and 7 from J; bases not matched to a gene: 6. Germline V gene lookup returns CDR1 LGHNA and CDR2 YNFKEQ. Written as DNA, the CDR3 is TGTGCCAGCAGCCCCGGGGCGGGAGGAAATGAGCAGTTCTTC. It is translated as CASSPGAGGNEQFF.

The rearrangement links TRBV7-4 to TRBJ2-5; possibly TRBD2 for D (5 bases). Germline values: CDR1 SGHVT, CDR2 SQSDAQ. The CDR3 consists of 14 residues. V was pared by 0 bases and J by 4 bases, with 9 bases between. This CDR3 reads CASSLAARGETQYF. The CDR3 DNA reads TGTGCCAGCAGCTTAGCGGCCCGGGGAGAGACCCAGTACTTC.

The CDR3: CASSRGQGTHNEQFF. The CDR3 coding sequence is TGTGCCAGCAGCCGCGGACAGGGTACACACAATGAGCAGTTCTTC. This rearrangement joins TRBV11-2 to TRBJ2-1, with 8 bases that match TRBD1. V dropped 5 bases and J dropped 5; count of bases not matched to a gene: 8. The CDR3 loop spans 15 amino acids. Germline-derived CDR1 and CDR2 are SGHAT and FQNNGV.